The 2 T cell receptor beta chains below all came from one sample that was sequenced in a study of shared clonotypes between healthy human individuals. Repertoires were generated with immunoSEQ multiplex PCR, while TCRdb's copy carries only in-frame clones and drops some. This sample has just over 2,000,000 clones; roughly 95% occur once, and the top ten carry 0.1% to 0.15%. Sequenced: naive CD4+ T cells sorted from blood. Subset here: CD45RA+ positively selected. The receptors derive from a young man in good health.

This chain links TRBV5-1 with TRBJ2-4; 8 bases align to TRBD2. Germline V gene lookup returns CDR1 SGHRS and CDR2 YFSETQ. Trimming at V came to 4 bases and at J to 9 bases, leaving 9 bases not matched to a gene. This CDR3 is built from 14 residues. In DNA form, the CDR3 reads TGCGCCAGCAGCGGGGGACTAGGGAACGCCATTCAGTACTTC. Protein sequence: CASSGGLGNAIQYF.

This chain connects TRBV9 to TRBJ2-3; TRBD2 aligns across 7 bases. V lost 4 bases and J lost 0; bases outside the gene matches: 8. Germline V gives CDR1 SGDLS, CDR2 YYNGEE. The CDR3 totals 16 residues. DNA of the CDR3: TGTGCCAGCAGCCCCCCGAGCGGGGTGAGCACAGATACGCAGTATTTT. Translating gives CASSPPSGVSTDTQYF.